This T cell receptor beta chain was recovered during a study of T cell responses to AZD1222 COVID-19 vaccine. Germline lookup yields CDR1 MNHNY and CDR2 SVGAGI (reference sequence). V trimming: 4 bases; J trimming: 5 bases; junction bases outside the gene matches: 11. This CDR3 has 16 amino acids. This table comes from immunoSEQ multiplex PCR, and its TCRdb copy is limited to in-frame clones, with some not included. The data show about 100,000 clones, about nine tenths seen once. This receptor was taken from an adult in good health. The sample in question was peripheral blood, obtained on day 0 of AZD1222 vaccination. V usage is TRBV6-6 and J usage is TRBJ1-5, with TRBD1 matching 7 bases. The CDR3 here is CASSSKMGQWDQPQHF. The CDR3 DNA sequence: TGTGCCAGCAGTTCGAAAATGGGACAGTGGGATCAGCCCCAGCATTTT.